This entry concerns a single T cell receptor beta chain. Its antigen is not identified. CD45RO-negative, CCR7-selected cells formed the naive CD8 fraction, which excluded terminally differentiated effector memory CD45RA+ cells. Each of the donors was a healthy adult who was HIV-negative and had not had a recent acute infection or vaccination. The protocol was immunoSEQ multiplex PCR, while the TCRdb copy is restricted to in-frame clones and leaves out a portion. Of hundreds of thousands of clones listed, about 90% are singletons. The data were obtained in a study of shared clonotypes between healthy human individuals. General study points: Clonotype sharing among donors, it was expected, would be affected by sequencing depth. Clonotypes not shared had lower generation probabilities than those common to all four donors.

Trimming removed 5 bases from V and 6 bases from J, with 17 bases in between. CDR3 length equals 15 residues. Germline-derived CDR1 and CDR2 are SGHTA and FQGTGA. The receptor's source is a man aged 30 to 45 in good health. The rearrangement uses TRBV7-3 and TRBJ2-1; D is unresolved. The sequenced sample consisted of naive CD8+ T cells sorted from blood. Here the CDR3 reads CASSPEVLEINEQFF. CDR3 sequence (DNA): TGTGCCAGCAGCCCCGAGGTTTTGGAAATCAATGAGCAGTTCTTC. Filled out from reference TRBV7-3 and TRBJ2-1, the complete variable domain reads GAGVSQTPSNKVTEKGKYVELRCDPISGHTALYWYRQSLGQGPEFLIYFQGTGAADDSGLPNDRFFAVRPEGSVSTLKIQRTERGDSAVYLCASSPEVLEINEQFFGPGTRLTVL.